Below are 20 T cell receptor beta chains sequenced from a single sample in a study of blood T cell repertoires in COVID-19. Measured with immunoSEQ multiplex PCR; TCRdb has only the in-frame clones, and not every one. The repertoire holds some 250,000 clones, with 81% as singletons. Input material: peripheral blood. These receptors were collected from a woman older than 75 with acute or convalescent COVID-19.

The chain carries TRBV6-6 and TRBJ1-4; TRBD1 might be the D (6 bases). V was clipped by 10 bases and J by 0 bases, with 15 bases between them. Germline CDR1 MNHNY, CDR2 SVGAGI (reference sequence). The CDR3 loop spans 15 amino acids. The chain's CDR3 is CATGGGAPTNEKLFF. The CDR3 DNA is TGTGCCACCGGCGGGGGGGCACCAACTAATGAAAAACTGTTTTTT.

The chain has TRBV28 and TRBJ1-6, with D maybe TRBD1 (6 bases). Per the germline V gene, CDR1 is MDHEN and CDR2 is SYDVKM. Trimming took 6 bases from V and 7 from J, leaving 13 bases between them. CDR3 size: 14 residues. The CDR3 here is CASSLGQRNSPLHF. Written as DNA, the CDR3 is TGTGCCAGCAGCCTCGGACAGAGAAATTCACCCCTCCACTTT. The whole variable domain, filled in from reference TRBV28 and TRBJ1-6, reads DVKVTQSSRYLVKRTGEKVFLECVQDMDHENMFWYRQDPGLGLRLIYFSYDVKMKEKGDIPEGYSVSREKKERFSLILESASTNQTSMYLCASSLGQRNSPLHFGNGTRLTVT.

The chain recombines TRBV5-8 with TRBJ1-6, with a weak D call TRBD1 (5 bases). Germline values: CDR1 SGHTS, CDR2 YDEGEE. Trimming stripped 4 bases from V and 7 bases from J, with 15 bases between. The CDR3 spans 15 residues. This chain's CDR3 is CASSPERGWNSPLHF. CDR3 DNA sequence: TGTGCCAGCAGCCCGGAGCGGGGGTGGAATTCACCCCTCCACTTT.

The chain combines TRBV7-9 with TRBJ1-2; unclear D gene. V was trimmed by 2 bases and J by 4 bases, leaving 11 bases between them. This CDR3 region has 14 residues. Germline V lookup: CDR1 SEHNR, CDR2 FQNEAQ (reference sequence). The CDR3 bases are TGTGCCAGCAGCTTAAACTCTGGGAGCTATGGCTACACCTTC. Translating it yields CASSLNSGSYGYTF.

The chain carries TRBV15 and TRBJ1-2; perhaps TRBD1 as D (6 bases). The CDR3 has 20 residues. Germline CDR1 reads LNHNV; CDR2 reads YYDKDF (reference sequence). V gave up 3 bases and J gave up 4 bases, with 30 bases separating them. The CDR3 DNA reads TGTGCCACCAGCAGTGAGTGGGGACCAGGGAGGGGGGCGGCGGGCTATGGCTACACCTTC. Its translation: CATSSEWGPGRGAAGYGYTF.

The CDR3 sequence: CASRAGTGNYEQYF. CDR3 bases: TGTGCCAGCAGGGCCGGGACAGGCAACTACGAGCAGTACTTC. The J gene is TRBJ2-7, the V gene TRBV27; 8 bases agree with TRBD1. V dropped 6 bases and J dropped 3; count of bases not matched to a gene: 7. The V gene's germline CDR1 is MNHEY and CDR2 SMNVEV (reference sequence). The CDR3 totals 14 residues.

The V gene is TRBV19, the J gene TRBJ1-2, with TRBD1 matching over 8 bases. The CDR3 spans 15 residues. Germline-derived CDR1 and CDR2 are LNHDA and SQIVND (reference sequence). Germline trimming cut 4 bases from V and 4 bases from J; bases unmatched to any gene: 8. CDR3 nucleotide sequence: TGTGCCAGTAGTACCGACAGGGGAACGCTCTATGGCTACACCTTC. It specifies CASSTDRGTLYGYTF.

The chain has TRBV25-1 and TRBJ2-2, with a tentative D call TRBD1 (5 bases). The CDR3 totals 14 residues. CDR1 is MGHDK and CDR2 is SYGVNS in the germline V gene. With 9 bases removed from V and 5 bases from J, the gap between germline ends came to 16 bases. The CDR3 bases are TGTGCCAGAAAAAGGGGATTTAAGACCGGGGAGCTGTTTTTT. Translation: CARKRGFKTGELFF.

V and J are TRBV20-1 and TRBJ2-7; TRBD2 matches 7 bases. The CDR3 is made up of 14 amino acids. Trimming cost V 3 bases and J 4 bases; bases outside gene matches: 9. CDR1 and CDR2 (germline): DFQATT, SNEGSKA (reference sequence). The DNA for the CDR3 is TGCAGTGCTAGTCCCAGCGGGGCGGAATACGAGCAGTACTTC. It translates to CSASPSGAEYEQYF.

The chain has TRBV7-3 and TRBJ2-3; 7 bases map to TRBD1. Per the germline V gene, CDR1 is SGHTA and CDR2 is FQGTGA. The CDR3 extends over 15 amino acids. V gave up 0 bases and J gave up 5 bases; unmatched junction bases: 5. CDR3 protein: CASSLTGTDRDTQYF. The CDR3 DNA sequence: TGTGCCAGCAGCTTAACGGGGACAGACAGAGATACGCAGTATTTT.

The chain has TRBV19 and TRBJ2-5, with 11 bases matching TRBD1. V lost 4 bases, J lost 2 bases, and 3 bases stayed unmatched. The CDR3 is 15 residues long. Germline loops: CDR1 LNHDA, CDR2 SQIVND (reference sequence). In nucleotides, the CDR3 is TGTGCCAGTAGTACCGGGACAGGGGGTCAAGAGACCCAGTACTTC. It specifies CASSTGTGGQETQYF.

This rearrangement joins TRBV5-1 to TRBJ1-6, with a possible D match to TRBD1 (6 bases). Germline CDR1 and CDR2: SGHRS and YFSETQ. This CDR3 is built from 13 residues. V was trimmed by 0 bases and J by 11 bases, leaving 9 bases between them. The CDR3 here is CASSLERGPPLHF. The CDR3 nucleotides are TGCGCCAGCAGCTTGGAGCGGGGGCCACCCCTCCACTTT. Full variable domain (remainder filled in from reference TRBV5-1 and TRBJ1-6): KAGVTQTPRYLIKTRGQQVTLSCSPISGHRSVSWYQQTPGQGLQFLFEYFSETQRNKGNFPGRFSGRQFSNSRSEMNVSTLELGDSALYLCASSLERGPPLHFGNGTRLTVT.

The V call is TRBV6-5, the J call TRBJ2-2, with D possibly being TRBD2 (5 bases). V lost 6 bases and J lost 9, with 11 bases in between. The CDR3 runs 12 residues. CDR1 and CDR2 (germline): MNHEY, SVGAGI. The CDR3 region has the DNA TGTGCCAGCAGGGACTCCCTCAGGGAGCTGTTTTTT. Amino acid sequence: CASRDSLRELFF.

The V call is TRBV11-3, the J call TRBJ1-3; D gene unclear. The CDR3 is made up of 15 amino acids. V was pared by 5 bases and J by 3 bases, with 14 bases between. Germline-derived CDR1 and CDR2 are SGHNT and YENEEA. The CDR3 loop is CASSVAGGVGNTIYF. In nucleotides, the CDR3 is TGTGCCAGCAGCGTCGCGGGCGGGGTTGGAAACACCATATATTTT.

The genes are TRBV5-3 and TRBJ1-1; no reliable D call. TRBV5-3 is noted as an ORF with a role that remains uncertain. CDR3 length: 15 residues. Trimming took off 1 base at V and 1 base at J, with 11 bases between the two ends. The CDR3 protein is CARSLFEGRNTEAFF. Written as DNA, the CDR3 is TGTGCCAGAAGCTTGTTTGAGGGTCGGAACACTGAAGCTTTCTTT.

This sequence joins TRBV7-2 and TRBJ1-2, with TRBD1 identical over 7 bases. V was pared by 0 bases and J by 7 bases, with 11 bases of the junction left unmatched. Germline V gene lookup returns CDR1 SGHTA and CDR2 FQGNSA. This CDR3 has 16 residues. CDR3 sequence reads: CASSLARGGGGRGYTF. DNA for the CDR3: TGTGCCAGCAGCTTAGCACGGGGAGGAGGGGGCCGTGGCTACACCTTC.

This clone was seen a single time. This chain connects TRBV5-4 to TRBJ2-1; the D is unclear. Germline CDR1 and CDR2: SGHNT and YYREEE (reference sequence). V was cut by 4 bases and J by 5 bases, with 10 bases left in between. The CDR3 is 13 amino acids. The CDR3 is CASSLVIDNEQFF. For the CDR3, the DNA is TGTGCCAGCAGCCTAGTAATCGACAATGAGCAGTTCTTC.

The chain's CDR3 is CASSLVAGGWTGELFF. In DNA, the CDR3 is TGTGCCAGCAGCTTAGTAGCGGGGGGTTGGACCGGGGAGCTGTTTTTT. V and J are TRBV11-2 and TRBJ2-2, with TRBD2 matching 10 bases. V shed 1 base, J shed 5 bases, and the junction held 4 bases outside the gene matches. The CDR3 sequence is 16 residues long. Germline assignment: CDR1 SGHAT and CDR2 FQNNGV.

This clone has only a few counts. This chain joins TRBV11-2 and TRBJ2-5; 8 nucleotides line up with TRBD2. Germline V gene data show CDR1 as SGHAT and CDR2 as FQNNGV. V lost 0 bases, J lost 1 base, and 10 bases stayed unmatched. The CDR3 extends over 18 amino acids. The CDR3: CASSLDSQRGPSQETQYF. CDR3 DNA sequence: TGTGCCAGCAGCTTAGATTCTCAGCGGGGGCCCTCCCAAGAGACCCAGTACTTC.

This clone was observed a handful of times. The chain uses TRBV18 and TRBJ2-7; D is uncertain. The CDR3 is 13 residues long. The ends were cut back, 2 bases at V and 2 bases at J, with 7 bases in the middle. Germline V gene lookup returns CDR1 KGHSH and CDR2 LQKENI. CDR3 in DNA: TGTGCCAGCTCACCAGGCAGGACCTACGAGCAGTACTTC. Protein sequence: CASSPGRTYEQYF.